A selection of T cell receptor beta chains follows, all from one sample in a study of tumor-infiltrating lymphocytes in primary liver carcinoma. From the multiplex PCR reads, TCRdb called clonotypes with MiXCR, one entry per CDR3 protein. The sample has more than 85,000 distinct CDR3 sequences, approximately 78% seen once; the top ten hold 15% to 25%. Sequenced material: liver tumor tissue from sampling region 3. The receptors shown here come from a man aged 35 to 55 with primary liver carcinoma and hepatitis B virus infection. Each CDR3 is given with its conserved first and last residue. D genes are given only for firm matches. Not every row has a clone size; where given, it reads once, few, many or a size class.

TRBV12-3/TRBV12-4,-,-,TRBJ2-5,CASSLIEGDTQYF,TGTGCCAGCAGTTTAATAGAGGGCGATACCCAGTACTTC
TRBV28,-,-,TRBJ2-2,CATSRGLVTGELFF,TGTGCCACTTCGAGGGGCCTAGTCACCGGGGAGCTGTTTTTT
TRBV21-1,-,once,TRBJ1-1,CASSNLSRHTEALF,TGTGCCAGCAGTAACCTATCTCGACACACTGAAGCTTTATTT
TRBV9,-,-,TRBJ2-1,CASTCGAGGSDEQFF,TGTGCCAGCACCTGCGGGGCAGGTGGTAGTGATGAGCAGTTCTTC
TRBV20-1,TRBD2,few,TRBJ2-1,CSASRLLAGKNEQFF,TGCAGTGCTAGTAGGTTGCTAGCGGGTAAAAATGAGCAGTTCTTC
TRBV10-2,-,-,TRBJ2-5,CASTLRTAIEETQYF,TGCGCCAGCACACTCAGGACTGCGATAGAAGAGACCCAATACTTC
TRBV14,-,-,TRBJ1-6,CVNSQGRAAGSPLQF,TGTGTCAACAGCCAAGGAAGGGCGGCGGGATCACCCCTCCAGTTT
TRBV5-4,-,-,TRBJ2-7,CASSLFCGPSYEQYF,TGTGCCAGCAGCTTGTTCTGCGGCCCCTCCTACGAGCAGTACTTC
TRBV28,-,-,TRBJ2-7,CASSLAGFDERYF,TGTGCCAGCAGTTTAGCTGGATTCGACGAGCGGTACTTC
TRBV5-5,-,-,TRBJ2-7,CASSLVQREGEQYF,TGTGCCAGCAGCTTGGTTCAACGTGAGGGAGAGCAGTATTTC
TRBV29-1,TRBD1,-,TRBJ2-1,CISEQGVGEQFF,TGCATCTCAGAGCAGGGGGTGGGTGAGCAGTTCTTC
TRBV29-1,-,-,TRBJ1-2,CSAQDGDYTF,TGCAGCGCTCAGGATGGAGATTACACCTTC
TRBV10-1,TRBD2,once,TRBJ2-7,CVISGETSGYEQYF,TGCGTCATCAGTGGGGAGACTAGCGGATACGAGCAGTACTTC
TRBV6-5,-,-,TRBJ1-2,CASSPQGRGNHGYTF,TGCGCCAGCAGCCCCCAGGGCAGGGGAAACCATGGCTACACCTTT
TRBV11-3,-,once,TRBJ2-1,CTSSSGVSNDEQFF,TGTACCAGCAGCTCAGGCGTCTCGAACGATGAGCAGTTCTTC
TRBV6-5,-,-,TRBJ1-1,CASSVTAKDTETFF,TGTGCCAGCAGTGTGACAGCGAAGGACACTGAAACTTTCTTT
TRBV12-3/TRBV12-4,-,few,TRBJ2-6,CASIISGANVLTF,TGTGCCAGCATCATATCTGGGGCCAACGTCCTGACTTTC
TRBV6-2/TRBV6-3,TRBD1,-,TRBJ1-1,CASSYLRDRMNTEAFF,TGTGCCAGCAGTTACTTGAGGGACAGGATGAACACTGAAGCCTTCTTT
TRBV4-1,TRBD1,many,TRBJ2-3,CASSQSGQGADTQYF,TGCGCCAGCAGCCAATCGGGACAGGGGGCCGATACGCAGTATTTT
TRBV20-1,-,-,TRBJ2-1,CSASRLLARKNEQFF,TGCAGTGCTAGTAGGTTGCTAGCGCGTAAAAATGAGCAGTTCTTC
TRBV12-3/TRBV12-4,TRBD2,-,TRBJ2-3,CANRSTTSGNTDTQDF,TGTGCCAACAGGTCGACAACTAGCGGGAACACAGATACGCAGGATTTT
TRBV6-6,-,-,TRBJ2-2,CASSYPLRQGVVTEELFF,TGTGCCAGCAGTTACCCCCTGCGCCAAGGGGTTGTCACCGAGGAGCTGTTTTTT